These 8 T cell receptor beta chains share one sample of origin, sequenced in a study of blood T cell repertoires in COVID-19. The assay was immunoSEQ multiplex PCR, and TCRdb's table has in-frame clones only and misses some. The sample has about 330,000 clones; about 89% are singletons. The sequenced sample was PBMCs or T cells enriched from blood (not recorded which). The origin of the receptors is a woman aged 25-40 years who had recovered from COVID-19.

The chain recombines TRBV7-3 with TRBJ2-1; TRBD1 matches 11 bases. The trim removed 2 bases at V and 8 bases at J, leaving 8 bases unmatched. The CDR3 is 16 amino acids. The germline CDR1 and CDR2 sequences are SGHTA and FQGTGA. This chain's CDR3 is CASSLRSGQGADEQFF. CDR3 DNA: TGTGCCAGCAGCTTACGGTCCGGACAGGGGGCCGATGAGCAGTTCTTC.

This chain links TRBV5-4 with TRBJ1-2, with a weak D call TRBD1 (5 bases). The CDR3 covers 15 residues. Germline values: CDR1 SGHNT, CDR2 YYREEE (reference sequence). Trimming took 2 bases from V and 3 from J, leaving 14 bases between them. The DNA of the CDR3 is TGTGCCAGCAGCTTAAGGGCTACGGGGGACTATGGCTACACCTTC. Amino acid sequence: CASSLRATGDYGYTF.

V and J are TRBV7-3 and TRBJ2-2; 7 bases map to TRBD2. The CDR3 has 13 residues. J was trimmed by 7 bases and V by 4 bases; bases with no gene match: 3. Germline V gives CDR1 SGHTA, CDR2 FQGTGA. Here the CDR3 DNA reads TGTGCCAGCAGCTCTTCGGGAGGCGGGGAGCTGTTTTTT. It yields the protein CASSSSGGGELFF. Looking up the rest from reference TRBV7-3 and TRBJ2-2 gives the full variable domain: GAGVSQTPSNKVTEKGKYVELRCDPISGHTALYWYRQSLGQGPEFLIYFQGTGAADDSGLPNDRFFAVRPEGSVSTLKIQRTERGDSAVYLCASSSSGGGELFFGEGSRLTVL.

The CDR3 nucleotides are TGTGCCAGCAGCTTAGCCAGGGGGACATCCTATGGCTACACCTTC. This codes for CASSLARGTSYGYTF. The chain has TRBV11-2 and TRBJ1-2; the match to TRBD1 covers 7 bases. Germline assignment: CDR1 SGHAT and CDR2 FQNNGV. After removal of 1 base from V and 4 bases from J, the junction contained 6 bases not matched to a gene. The CDR3 has 15 amino acids.

This clone was observed once. This sequence joins TRBV19 and TRBJ2-1; the D is unclear. The germline CDR1 and CDR2 sequences are LNHDA and SQIVND (reference sequence). The CDR3 totals 14 residues. V shed 11 bases and J shed 2 bases, with 16 bases lying between them. CDR3 sequence: CARRRQTTYNEQFF. CDR3 nucleotide sequence: TGTGCCCGACGGCGGCAGACGACCTACAATGAGCAGTTCTTC. Based on the CDR3 plus reference TRBV19 and TRBJ2-1, the full variable domain is DGGITQSPKYLFRKEGQNVTLSCEQNLNHDAMYWYRQDPGQGLRLIYYSQIVNDFQKGDIAEGYSVSREKKESFPLTVTSAQKNPTAFYLCARRRQTTYNEQFFGPGTRLTVL.

The V gene is TRBV6-1, the J gene TRBJ1-5; D may be TRBD1 (5 bases). Germline lookup yields CDR1 MNHNS and CDR2 SASEGT. V was cut by 2 bases and J by 5 bases, with 13 bases left in between. The CDR3 runs 15 residues. Here the CDR3 DNA reads TGTGCCAGCAGTGAAAGGGTTCAGGGTGATCAGCCCCAGCATTTT. It specifies CASSERVQGDQPQHF.

The gene calls are TRBV7-3 and TRBJ1-2; 9 positions match TRBD1. The CDR3 length is 13 residues. J was trimmed by 4 bases and V by 5 bases; bases with no gene match: 2. Germline V gene sequence: CDR1 SGHTA, CDR2 FQGTGA. The DNA for the CDR3 is TGTGCCAGCAGCCGACAGGGGGTCTATGGCTACACCTTC. Translating gives CASSRQGVYGYTF.

The chain has TRBV2 and TRBJ1-2; the D gene is possibly TRBD1 (5 bases). CDR3 length equals 13 residues. V was trimmed by 3 bases and J by 6 bases, leaving 11 bases between them. CDR1 is SNHLY, CDR2 FYNNEI, per germline. This CDR3 is CASSEEGFDGYTF. Here the CDR3 DNA reads TGTGCCAGCAGTGAGGAGGGGTTCGATGGCTACACCTTC.